This is a list of T cell receptor delta chains from one sample in a study of gamma-delta T cells after stem cell transplantation. TCRdb ran CATT on the RT-PCR reads. Of 2,600 or so delta-chain clones in the sample, 1.5% to 2% were seen once. Sequenced sample: gamma-delta T cells. The receptors were sampled from a human donor. It is not recorded whose cells these are; they may come from a transplant donor. Each CDR3 is given with its conserved first and last residue. Fields, in order: J gene, clone size, V gene, CDR3 protein. Part of the rows lack a size; the others show once, few, many or a class for expanded clones.

J: TRDJ1
size: medium-sized
V: TRDV1
CDR3: CALGELSWELRWGDTDKLIF

J: TRDJ1
size: once
V: TRDV2
CDR3: CACVAIASDKLIF

J: TRDJ1
size: medium-sized
V: TRDV1
CDR3: CALGDASTPTNLVWGILNTDKLIF

J: TRDJ1
size: large
V: TRDV2
CDR3: CACDTLGHTRRTDKLIF

J: TRDJ2
size: large
V: TRDV2
CDR3: CACDTVRTGGTTPLTAQLFF

J: TRDJ1
size: medium-sized
V: TRDV2
CDR3: CACDGVSGGYYTDKLIF

J: TRDJ1
size: medium-sized
V: TRDV3
CDR3: CAFPGPDWGIHSNTDKLIF

J: TRDJ1
size: medium-sized
V: TRDV2
CDR3: CACDSVLRGVQGDTDKLIF

J: TRDJ1
size: few
V: TRDV1
CDR3: CALGEKITASYYWGIQKEKQADKLIF

J: TRDJ1
size: medium-sized
V: TRDV2
CDR3: CACDVIPTPLLGDTRYTDKLIF

J: TRDJ1
size: medium-sized
V: TRDV2
CDR3: CACDTVLGDPKLIF

J: TRDJ1
size: medium-sized
V: TRDV2
CDR3: CACDTVGAAVGLDKLIF

J: TRDJ1
size: medium-sized
V: TRDV2
CDR3: CACDPILGGYTDKLIF

J: TRDJ1
size: medium-sized
V: TRDV3
CDR3: CAFVGDDTDKLIF

J: TRDJ1
size: medium-sized
V: TRDV2
CDR3: CACDTVLGDTRTRYTDKLIF

J: TRDJ1
size: medium-sized
V: TRDV2
CDR3: CACDAVTGGYAGTDKLIF

J: TRDJ1
size: medium-sized
V: TRAV29/DV5
CDR3: CSVLLCSKREAALGDTGTDKLIF

J: TRDJ1
size: medium-sized
V: TRDV2
CDR3: CACDTVRTGGYASDTDKLIF

J: TRDJ1
size: few
V: TRDV1
CDR3: CALGGEVPRGIRRGPVPRLIF

J: TRDJ1
size: medium-sized
V: TRDV2
CDR3: CACDTVLPTTITGGYTDKLIF

J: TRDJ1
size: medium-sized
V: TRDV2
CDR3: CACDPLLGDKRTDKLIF

J: TRDJ1
size: -
V: TRDV2
CDR3: CACDSILGDTGIRTDKLIF

J: TRDJ1
size: large
V: TRDV2
CDR3: CACDTVKAPVGGYRDTDKLIF

J: TRDJ1
size: medium-sized
V: TRDV2
CDR3: CACDTLTGGYALMTDKLIF

J: TRDJ1
size: medium-sized
V: TRDV2
CDR3: CACDPVGGYTDKLIF

J: TRDJ3
size: -
V: TRDV3
CDR3: CAYTWWLSPWDTRQMFF

J: TRDJ1
size: medium-sized
V: TRDV2
CDR3: CACDSLLGETYTDKLIF

J: TRDJ1
size: medium-sized
V: TRDV2
CDR3: CACDPVLGSGNLSHKLIF

J: TRDJ1
size: -
V: TRDV2
CDR3: CACDTIVLGVEIDKLIF

J: TRDJ1
size: medium-sized
V: TRDV2
CDR3: CACDPLLGDTSLSDKLIF

J: TRDJ1
size: few
V: TRDV2
CDR3: CARVGPSGGRPIRLIF

J: TRDJ3
size: medium-sized
V: TRDV2
CDR3: CACDPTGGPWDTRQMFF

J: TRDJ1
size: medium-sized
V: TRDV2
CDR3: CACDSVLGDPNWELIF

J: TRDJ3
size: medium-sized
V: TRDV2
CDR3: CACDPIEVDGLGDTPWDTRQMFF

J: TRDJ3
size: medium-sized
V: TRDV2
CDR3: CACDTGGLGDPSSWDTRQMFF

J: TRDJ1
size: -
V: TRAV29/DV5
CDR3: CSVLLCSKRGFLSPGDGGFFNTDKLIF

J: TRDJ1
size: few
V: TRDV2
CDR3: CACDTWDTRRTDKLIF

J: TRDJ1
size: -
V: TRDV2
CDR3: CACDTLRSALGDSTDKLIF

J: TRDJ3
size: -
V: TRDV1
CDR3: CALGELRPFYGWGSSYSSWDTRQMFF

J: TRDJ1
size: medium-sized
V: TRDV1
CDR3: CALGEWDPTGGYLGGTDKLIF

J: TRDJ1
size: large
V: TRDV2
CDR3: CACDTVLATDKLIF

J: TRDJ1
size: medium-sized
V: TRDV2
CDR3: CACDTVRNWGAYTDKLIF

J: TRDJ1
size: medium-sized
V: TRDV2
CDR3: CACDPVLGDTRTRLDKLIF

J: TRDJ2
size: few
V: TRDV1
CDR3: CALGELRLDWGIRLIALTVQLFF

J: TRDJ1
size: large
V: TRDV2
CDR3: CACDTVGGPHTGGLIF

J: TRDJ3
size: medium-sized
V: TRDV2
CDR3: CACDGTGGPSSWDTRQMFF

J: TRDJ1
size: -
V: TRDV2
CDR3: CACDVLGVNEADKLIF